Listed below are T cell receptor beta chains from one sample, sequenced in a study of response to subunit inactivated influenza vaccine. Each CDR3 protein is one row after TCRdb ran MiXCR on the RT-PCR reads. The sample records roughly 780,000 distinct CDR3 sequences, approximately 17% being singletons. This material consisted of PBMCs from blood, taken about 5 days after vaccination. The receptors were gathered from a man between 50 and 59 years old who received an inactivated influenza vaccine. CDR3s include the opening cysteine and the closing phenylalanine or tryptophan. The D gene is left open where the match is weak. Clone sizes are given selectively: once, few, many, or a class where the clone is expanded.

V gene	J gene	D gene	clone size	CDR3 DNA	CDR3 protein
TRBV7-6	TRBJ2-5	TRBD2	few	TGTGCCAGCAGCTTAGCCTGGTCGGCGGGAGGCATCCCTACGGATCAAGAGACCCAGTACTTC	CASSLAWSAGGIPTDQETQYF
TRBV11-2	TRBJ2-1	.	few	TGTGCCAGCAGCTTAGCGGTTAGACCCTACAATGAGCAGTTCTTC	CASSLAVRPYNEQFF
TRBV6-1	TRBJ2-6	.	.	TGTGCCAGCAGTCCAGGGTTCTCTGGGGCCAACGTCCTGACTTTC	CASSPGFSGANVLTF
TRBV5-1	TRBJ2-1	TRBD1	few	TGCGCCAGCAGCCCTCCCGGGACAGGGGAGATGGTCTACAATGAGCAGTTCTTC	CASSPPGTGEMVYNEQFF
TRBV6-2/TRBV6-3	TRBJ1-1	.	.	TGTGCCAGCAGTTCCCGCGGAGAGGAAGCTTTCTTT	CASSSRGEEAFF
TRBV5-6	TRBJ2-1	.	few	TGTGCCAGCAGCCGGAAGGCAGGGTCATACAATGAGCAGTTCTTC	CASSRKAGSYNEQFF
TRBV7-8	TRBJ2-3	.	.	TGTGCCAGCAGCTTAGGGAAAATGGTGGATACGCAGTATTTT	CASSLGKMVDTQYF
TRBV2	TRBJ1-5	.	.	TGTGCCAGCAGTGAATGGGTCGGCAAAAATCAGCCCCAGCATTTT	CASSEWVGKNQPQHF
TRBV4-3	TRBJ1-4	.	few	TGCGCCAGCAGCCAAGATCTTTCCCCATTGGGACCGAGTGAAAAACTGTTTTTT	CASSQDLSPLGPSEKLFF
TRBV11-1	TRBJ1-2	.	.	TGTGCCAGCAGCTTAGATTGGGGGCCGATACACCATAACTATGGCTACACCTTC	CASSLDWGPIHHNYGYTF
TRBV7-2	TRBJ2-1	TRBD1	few	TGTGCCACGGGACAGGGATCCTACAATGAGCAGTTCTTC	CATGQGSYNEQFF
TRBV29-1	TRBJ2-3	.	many	TGCAGCGTTAGGGGGGCTGGGGGAGATACGCAGTATTTT	CSVRGAGGDTQYF
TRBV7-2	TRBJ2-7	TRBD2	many	TGTGCCAGCAGTCCTACTAGCGGGGGTCACGAGCAGTACTTC	CASSPTSGGHEQYF
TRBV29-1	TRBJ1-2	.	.	TGCAGCGTTCTTTCTCCGGGTGGCTACACCTTC	CSVLSPGGYTF
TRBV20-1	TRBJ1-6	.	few	TGCAGTGCTAGGGAGGTGACGGGGGAAGGTTCACCCCTCCACTTT	CSAREVTGEGSPLHF
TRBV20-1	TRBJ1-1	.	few	TGCAGTGCTAGAGTCCAGTCGGCTGAAGCTTTCTTT	CSARVQSAEAFF
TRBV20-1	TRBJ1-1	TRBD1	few	TGCAGTGCTAGAGGACATGGCAGGGGGTCCCTCACTGAAGCTTTCTTT	CSARGHGRGSLTEAFF